The 17 T cell receptor beta chains listed next were all sequenced from one sample in a study of shared clonotypes between healthy human individuals. It was CD45RO-negative cells, positively selected for CCR7, that made up naive CD8 cells, with terminally differentiated effector memory CD45RA+ cells excluded. TCRdb keeps only in-frame clones here, not all; method: immunoSEQ multiplex PCR. The table shows about 2 million clones, with about 95% occurring only once. Sequenced: naive CD8+ T cells sorted from blood. The receptors here all came from a man younger than 30 in good health.

The chain joins TRBV4-3 to TRBJ2-3; D call uncertain. Germline V gives CDR1 LGHNA, CDR2 YSLEER. Trimming left V 1 base short and J 5 bases short, with 10 bases between. The CDR3 has 14 residues. The CDR3 loop is CASSQGAYGDTQYF. For the CDR3, the DNA is TGCGCCAGCAGCCAAGGGGCGTACGGAGATACGCAGTATTTT.

This chain uses TRBV28 with TRBJ1-2; D may be TRBD1 (5 bases). With 4 bases removed from V and 5 bases from J, the gap between germline ends came to 8 bases. CDR1 and CDR2 (germline): MDHEN, SYDVKM. There are 12 residues in the CDR3. CDR3 DNA sequence: TGTGCCAGCAGTTACGACAGATATGGCTACACCTTC. Protein sequence: CASSYDRYGYTF.

This clone has just a few counts. The V gene is TRBV4-1, the J gene TRBJ1-6; tentative D call: TRBD1 (6 bases). CDR3 length: 17 amino acids. Trimming removed 1 base at V and 5 bases at J, with 15 bases between. Germline V gene lookup returns CDR1 MGHRA and CDR2 YSYEKL. CDR3: CASSQGPQGGHNSPLHF. The CDR3 DNA reads as TGCGCCAGCAGCCAAGGACCACAGGGTGGGCATAATTCACCCCTCCACTTT.

This clone was recorded once. The same CDR3 also results from other DNA sequences found in this sample. This chain joins TRBV4-1 and TRBJ2-7; D is ambiguous. Trimming left V 2 bases short and J 2 bases short, with 10 bases between. This CDR3 is built from 14 residues. The V gene's germline CDR1 is MGHRA and CDR2 YSYEKL. The CDR3 DNA is TGCGCCAGCAGCCAAAAATCGGAAGCCTACGAGCAGTACTTC. It yields the protein CASSQKSEAYEQYF.

This clone has only one observation. The chain carries TRBV6-4 and TRBJ1-4, with no clear D. The CDR3 runs to 14 residues. Trimming removed 3 bases at V and 0 bases at J, with 5 bases between. The germline V gene encodes CDR1 MRHNA and CDR2 SNTAGT. The CDR3 DNA reads TGTGCCAGCAGTGAAGACGCAACTAATGAAAAACTGTTTTTT. This encodes CASSEDATNEKLFF.

The chain combines TRBV7-9 with TRBJ2-7; D is uncertain. Germline lookup yields CDR1 SEHNR and CDR2 FQNEAQ (reference sequence). The germline V and J ends were trimmed by 5 bases and 7 bases, with 12 bases remaining between them. The CDR3 runs 12 residues. The CDR3 bases are TGTGCCAGCAGCGGGCCGGGTTGGGAGCAGTACTTC. This codes for CASSGPGWEQYF.

A word on this clone: The same CDR3 can be traced to other DNA sequences in this sample. The rearrangement links TRBV27 to TRBJ2-7; no definite D call. CDR1 and CDR2 from the germline V gene are MNHEY and SMNVEV (reference sequence). CDR3 size: 13 residues. Trimming shortened V by 2 bases and J by 4 bases, and 9 bases separated the two germline ends. The CDR3, as DNA: TGTGCCAGCAGTTTAGACATCGGATACGAGCAGTACTTC. Translated: CASSLDIGYEQYF.

This chain joins TRBV19 and TRBJ2-1; 9 bases are shared with TRBD2. The length of the CDR3 is 14 residues. The ends lost 10 bases at V and 4 bases at J; junction bases unmatched: 8. Germline V lookup: CDR1 LNHDA, CDR2 SQIVND (reference sequence). The CDR3 sequence: CATRLAEGYNEQFF. CDR3 sequence (DNA): TGTGCCACTAGACTAGCGGAAGGATACAATGAGCAGTTCTTC.

The gene calls are TRBV5-1 and TRBJ2-7; no definite D call. V lost 4 bases and J 6 bases, leaving 23 bases between the germline ends. CDR3 size: 16 residues. In germline, CDR1 is SGHRS, CDR2 YFSETQ. The CDR3 is CASSPLNGARSLEQYF. CDR3 DNA: TGCGCCAGCAGCCCATTGAATGGAGCAAGGTCCCTCGAGCAGTACTTC.

The chain couples TRBV5-1 to TRBJ2-7, with 10 bases aligning to TRBD1. Germline lookup yields CDR1 SGHRS and CDR2 YFSETQ. Germline trimming cut 2 bases from V and 4 bases from J; bases unmatched to any gene: 9. The CDR3 is 16 residues long. The CDR3, as DNA: TGCGCCAGCAGCTTTGGGCCGACAGGGGGCAATTACGAGCAGTACTTC. Its protein product is CASSFGPTGGNYEQYF.

This chain links TRBV9 with TRBJ2-2; TRBD1 matches at 7 bases. The CDR3 length is 15 residues. With V trimmed by 0 bases and J by 5 bases, 4 bases remained unmatched. CDR1 SGDLS and CDR2 YYNGEE come from the germline V gene. The CDR3 loop reads CASSVGQGVTGELFF. In DNA, the CDR3 is TGTGCCAGCAGCGTAGGGCAGGGGGTTACCGGGGAGCTGTTTTTT.

V and J are TRBV4-1 and TRBJ1-1, with D hard to call. The germline V and J ends were trimmed by 0 bases and 6 bases, with 11 bases remaining between them. This CDR3 region has 14 residues. CDR1 MGHRA and CDR2 YSYEKL come from the germline V gene. CDR3 bases: TGCGCCAGCAGCCAAGAACCTGGTTACGCTGAAGCTTTCTTT. Protein sequence: CASSQEPGYAEAFF.

This clone occurred once. Additional DNA sequences in this sample encode the identical CDR3. The genes are TRBV30 and TRBJ1-1; D gene ambiguous. The CDR3 covers 13 residues. Germline-derived CDR1 and CDR2 are GTSNPN and SVGIG (reference sequence). Trimming left V 5 bases short and J 4 bases short, with 14 bases between. CDR3 loop: CAWSIGVGTEAFF. As DNA, the CDR3 is TGTGCCTGGTCAATCGGGGTGGGCACTGAAGCTTTCTTT. The whole variable domain, filled in from reference TRBV30 and TRBJ1-1, reads SQTIHQWPATLVQPVGSPLSLECTVEGTSNPNLYWYRQAAGRGLQLLFYSVGIGQISSEVPQNLSASRPQDRQFILSSKKLLLSDSGFYLCAWSIGVGTEAFFGQGTRLTVV.

The V gene is TRBV27, the J gene TRBJ2-7, with D possibly being TRBD1 or TRBD2 (6 bases each). Germline CDR1 is MNHEY and CDR2 is SMNVEV (reference sequence). Trimming shortened V by 6 bases and J by 1 base, and 13 bases separated the two germline ends. CDR3 length: 14 residues. The chain's CDR3 is CASSAGHASYEQYF. DNA for the CDR3: TGTGCCAGCAGCGCGGGACACGCGTCCTACGAGCAGTACTTC.

About this clone: At the DNA level, this CDR3 is encoded by other sequences in the same sample as well. V usage is TRBV29-1 and J usage is TRBJ1-1; D ambiguous. The CDR3 covers 10 residues. V was pared by 4 bases and J by 6 bases, with 6 bases between. CDR1 is SQVTM, CDR2 ANQGSEA, per germline. CDR3 sequence (DNA): TGCAGCGTTGTGGTATCTGAAGCTTTCTTT. It yields the protein CSVVVSEAFF.

The V gene is TRBV6-1, the J gene TRBJ1-1; TRBD1 aligns across 7 bases. The CDR3 extends over 13 amino acids. Looked up from germline, CDR1 is MNHNS and CDR2 is SASEGT. The junction had 2 bases not matched to a gene; V was cut back by 3 bases and J by 4 bases. The CDR3 loop reads CASSDGTVTEAFF. The CDR3 bases are TGTGCCAGCAGTGATGGGACAGTCACTGAAGCTTTCTTT.

A single count supports this clone. The sample contains more than one DNA sequence encoding this CDR3. CDR3 nucleotide sequence: TGTGCCAGCAGTTTTAGCGGGGACACCGGGGAGCTGTTTTTT. It is translated as CASSFSGDTGELFF. The rearrangement links TRBV27 to TRBJ2-2; 8 nucleotides line up with TRBD2. The CDR3 covers 14 residues. Trimming at V came to 3 bases and at J to 3 bases, leaving 0 bases not matched to a gene. CDR1 is MNHEY, CDR2 SMNVEV, per germline (reference sequence).